This T cell receptor beta chain was retrieved from a study of cytomegalovirus exposure and HLA in healthy donors. Findings and limits, study-wide: Analysis was carried out at a later point, and it linked a missense DCLRE1C variant to TCR beta V- and J-gene trimming.

Trimming pared 0 bases from V and 3 bases from J, leaving 10 bases between. The CDR3 runs 14 residues. From germline, CDR1 is SGDLS and CDR2 YYNGEE. Points on this clone: The antigen is not known.

The study ran its PCR with 60 Vbeta and 13 Jbeta primers. Repertoires were generated with immunoSEQ multiplex PCR, while TCRdb's copy carries only in-frame clones and drops some. The table shows approximately 130,000 clones, with 60% to 85% occurring only once. Sequencing input: PBMCs. The gene calls are TRBV9 and TRBJ2-7, with a weak D call TRBD2 (5 bases). This sequence originates from a man between 25 and 39 years old in good health and CMV-seronegative. CDR3 protein: CASSVDKRNYEQYF. The CDR3 coding sequence is TGTGCCAGCAGCGTAGATAAGCGGAACTACGAGCAGTACTTC.